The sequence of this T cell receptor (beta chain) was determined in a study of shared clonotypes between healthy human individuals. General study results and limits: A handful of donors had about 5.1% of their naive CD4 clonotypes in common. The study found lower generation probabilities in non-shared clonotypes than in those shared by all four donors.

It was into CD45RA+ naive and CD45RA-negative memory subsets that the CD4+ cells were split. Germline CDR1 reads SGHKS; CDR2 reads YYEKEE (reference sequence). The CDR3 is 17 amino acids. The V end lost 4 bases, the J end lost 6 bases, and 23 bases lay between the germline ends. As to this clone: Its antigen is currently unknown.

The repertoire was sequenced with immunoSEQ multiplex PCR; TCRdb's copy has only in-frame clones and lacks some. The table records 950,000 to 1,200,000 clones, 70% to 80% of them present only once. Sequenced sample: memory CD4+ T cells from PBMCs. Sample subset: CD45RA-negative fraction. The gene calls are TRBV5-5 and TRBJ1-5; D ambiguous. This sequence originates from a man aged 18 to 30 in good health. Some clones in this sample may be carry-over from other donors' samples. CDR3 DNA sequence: TGTGCCAGCAGCCCCCAAACGCCAGGTATTACCCCTCAGCCCCAGCATTTT. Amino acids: CASSPQTPGITPQPQHF.